A selection of T cell receptor beta chains follows, all from one sample in a study of cytomegalovirus exposure and HLA in healthy donors. TCRdb keeps only in-frame clones here, not all; method: immunoSEQ multiplex PCR. The table includes under 250,000 clones, about 81% detected once. Sequenced sample: PBMCs. All receptors come from a woman between 40 and 50 years old in good health and CMV-seronegative. CDR3s include the opening cysteine and the closing phenylalanine or tryptophan. Each record gives: J gene, clone size, V gene, D gene, CDR3 protein, CDR3 DNA. A D gene is named only where the DNA matches it firmly. Size is omitted from some rows. Given values are once, few, many or a class for expanded clones.

J gene: TRBJ1-1
clone size: -
V gene: TRBV20-1
D gene: -
CDR3 protein: CSARRQIEAFF
CDR3 DNA: TGCAGTGCTAGACGACAGATTGAAGCTTTCTTT

J gene: TRBJ2-5
clone size: -
V gene: TRBV5-1
D gene: -
CDR3 protein: CASSLYSGGPTDQYF
CDR3 DNA: TGCGCCAGCAGCTTGTATTCGGGGGGCCCTACGGACCAGTACTTC

J gene: TRBJ1-6
clone size: once
V gene: TRBV30
D gene: -
CDR3 protein: CAWTSFVFNSPLHF
CDR3 DNA: TGTGCCTGGACCTCTTTCGTTTTTAATTCACCCCTCCACTTT

J gene: TRBJ2-1
clone size: -
V gene: TRBV9
D gene: -
CDR3 protein: CASSVEAGAYNEQFF
CDR3 DNA: TGTGCCAGCAGCGTAGAAGCAGGGGCCTACAATGAGCAGTTCTTC

J gene: TRBJ2-4
clone size: -
V gene: TRBV7-9
D gene: -
CDR3 protein: CASSLDQTVAKNIQYF
CDR3 DNA: TGTGCCAGCAGCCTAGACCAAACAGTAGCCAAAAACATTCAGTACTTC

J gene: TRBJ2-1
clone size: -
V gene: TRBV5-1
D gene: TRBD2
CDR3 protein: CASSLGAGGIYNEQFF
CDR3 DNA: TGCGCCAGCAGCCTCGGGGCGGGAGGTATCTACAATGAGCAGTTCTTC

J gene: TRBJ1-4
clone size: once
V gene: TRBV6-1
D gene: -
CDR3 protein: CASSEVRVGEKLFF
CDR3 DNA: TGTGCCAGCAGTGAAGTCAGGGTGGGCGAAAAACTGTTTTTT

J gene: TRBJ2-5
clone size: -
V gene: TRBV18
D gene: -
CDR3 protein: CASSPQRGETQYF
CDR3 DNA: TGTGCCAGCTCACCACAGAGGGGGGAGACCCAGTACTTC

J gene: TRBJ2-7
clone size: -
V gene: TRBV18
D gene: -
CDR3 protein: CASSPRGTPYEQYF
CDR3 DNA: TGTGCCAGCTCACCACGCGGTACCCCCTACGAGCAGTACTTC

J gene: TRBJ2-1
clone size: -
V gene: TRBV27
D gene: -
CDR3 protein: CASSSLDNEQFF
CDR3 DNA: TGTGCCAGCAGCTCCCTTGACAATGAGCAGTTCTTC

J gene: TRBJ2-7
clone size: few
V gene: TRBV27
D gene: -
CDR3 protein: CASSYVPGYEQYF
CDR3 DNA: TGTGCCAGCAGTTATGTCCCGGGGTACGAGCAGTACTTC

J gene: TRBJ2-7
clone size: few
V gene: TRBV6-5
D gene: -
CDR3 protein: CASSAGAGEQYF
CDR3 DNA: TGTGCCAGCAGCGCAGGGGCGGGCGAGCAGTACTTC

J gene: TRBJ1-2
clone size: -
V gene: TRBV19
D gene: TRBD1
CDR3 protein: CASRDRERSTF
CDR3 DNA: TGTGCCAGTAGGGACAGGGAACGTAGCACCTTC

J gene: TRBJ1-6
clone size: -
V gene: TRBV30
D gene: TRBD1
CDR3 protein: CACQQGWNSPLHF
CDR3 DNA: TGTGCCTGTCAACAGGGGTGGAATTCACCCCTCCACTTT

J gene: TRBJ1-2
clone size: -
V gene: TRBV19
D gene: -
CDR3 protein: CASSSNRPSNYGYTF
CDR3 DNA: TGTGCCAGTAGTAGTAACAGGCCCTCTAACTATGGCTACACCTTC

J gene: TRBJ2-7
clone size: -
V gene: TRBV7-9
D gene: -
CDR3 protein: CASSSSQAMPIEYEQYF
CDR3 DNA: TGTGCCAGCAGCTCGTCGCAGGCGATGCCAATTGAGTACGAGCAGTACTTC

J gene: TRBJ1-4
clone size: -
V gene: TRBV19
D gene: TRBD1
CDR3 protein: CAVGQGSEKLFF
CDR3 DNA: TGTGCCGTGGGACAGGGAAGTGAAAAACTGTTTTTT

J gene: TRBJ2-1
clone size: -
V gene: TRBV18
D gene: TRBD2
CDR3 protein: CASSPPSGRLNEQFF
CDR3 DNA: TGTGCCAGCTCACCGCCTAGCGGGAGGTTGAATGAGCAGTTCTTC

J gene: TRBJ2-7
clone size: -
V gene: TRBV10-3
D gene: TRBD2
CDR3 protein: CAVAGAYEQYF
CDR3 DNA: TGTGCTGTAGCGGGAGCCTACGAGCAGTACTTC

J gene: TRBJ2-7
clone size: -
V gene: TRBV27
D gene: TRBD2
CDR3 protein: CASSLSTSGTYEQYF
CDR3 DNA: TGTGCCAGCAGTTTATCGACTAGCGGAACCTACGAGCAGTACTTC

J gene: TRBJ2-1
clone size: -
V gene: TRBV9
D gene: -
CDR3 protein: CASSALDEQFF
CDR3 DNA: TGTGCCAGCAGCGCCCTTGATGAGCAGTTCTTC

J gene: TRBJ2-5
clone size: -
V gene: TRBV2
D gene: -
CDR3 protein: CASRTDGRYQETQYF
CDR3 DNA: TGTGCCAGCAGGACAGACGGGCGGTACCAAGAGACCCAGTACTTC

J gene: TRBJ2-7
clone size: -
V gene: TRBV11-2
D gene: TRBD2
CDR3 protein: CASSLSTSGILYF
CDR3 DNA: TGTGCCAGCAGCTTGAGTACTAGCGGGATACTGTACTTC

J gene: TRBJ2-7
clone size: once
V gene: TRBV5-6
D gene: TRBD1
CDR3 protein: CASSLGTAKSYEQYF
CDR3 DNA: TGTGCCAGCAGCTTAGGGACAGCTAAATCCTACGAGCAGTACTTC

J gene: TRBJ2-7
clone size: -
V gene: TRBV5-1
D gene: -
CDR3 protein: CASSFVYRSRYEQYF
CDR3 DNA: TGCGCCAGCAGCTTTGTCTATCGAAGCCGCTACGAGCAGTACTTC

J gene: TRBJ1-1
clone size: -
V gene: TRBV27
D gene: -
CDR3 protein: CASSLGANTEAFF
CDR3 DNA: TGTGCCAGCAGTTTGGGGGCGAACACTGAAGCTTTCTTT

J gene: TRBJ1-2
clone size: once
V gene: TRBV6-1
D gene: -
CDR3 protein: CASSETGRYGYTF
CDR3 DNA: TGTGCCAGCAGTGAAACAGGGCGTTATGGCTACACCTTC

J gene: TRBJ1-1
clone size: -
V gene: TRBV7-9
D gene: -
CDR3 protein: CASSYFEVSTEAFF
CDR3 DNA: TGTGCCAGCAGCTACTTTGAGGTTAGCACTGAAGCTTTCTTT

J gene: TRBJ2-1
clone size: -
V gene: TRBV7-7
D gene: TRBD2
CDR3 protein: CASSPAGGFYEQFF
CDR3 DNA: TGTGCCAGCAGCCCCGCGGGAGGGTTTTATGAGCAGTTCTTC

J gene: TRBJ2-7
clone size: -
V gene: TRBV6-6
D gene: -
CDR3 protein: CASSPPDSHEQYF
CDR3 DNA: TGTGCCAGCAGTCCCCCGGACTCCCACGAGCAGTACTTC

J gene: TRBJ2-3
clone size: -
V gene: TRBV10-2
D gene: -
CDR3 protein: CASSVEGGTDTQYF
CDR3 DNA: TGCGCCAGCAGTGTTGAGGGGGGCACAGATACGCAGTATTTT

J gene: TRBJ2-7
clone size: -
V gene: TRBV7-8
D gene: -
CDR3 protein: CASSLVPSSSYEQYF
CDR3 DNA: TGTGCCAGCAGCTTAGTCCCTTCTAGCTCCTACGAGCAGTACTTC

J gene: TRBJ1-3
clone size: once
V gene: TRBV19
D gene: TRBD1
CDR3 protein: CGGGSRNTIYF
CDR3 DNA: TGTGGAGGGGGCAGTCGAAACACCATATATTTT

J gene: TRBJ2-5
clone size: -
V gene: TRBV29-1
D gene: TRBD2
CDR3 protein: CSAWTSGRVLETQYF
CDR3 DNA: TGCAGCGCCTGGACTAGCGGGAGGGTTTTGGAGACCCAGTACTTC

J gene: TRBJ2-5
clone size: -
V gene: TRBV10-3
D gene: -
CDR3 protein: CAISGGGSRETQYF
CDR3 DNA: TGTGCCATCAGTGGGGGGGGCAGTAGAGAGACCCAGTACTTC

J gene: TRBJ2-5
clone size: -
V gene: TRBV13
D gene: -
CDR3 protein: CASSLNEALQETQYF
CDR3 DNA: TGTGCCAGCAGCTTAAACGAGGCCCTTCAAGAGACCCAGTACTTC

J gene: TRBJ1-2
clone size: -
V gene: TRBV5-1
D gene: -
CDR3 protein: CASSDTGLPGYTF
CDR3 DNA: TGCGCCAGCAGCGATACAGGGTTGCCTGGCTACACCTTC

J gene: TRBJ1-2
clone size: -
V gene: TRBV5-1
D gene: -
CDR3 protein: CASSLDRPGRGYGYTF
CDR3 DNA: TGCGCCAGCAGCTTGGATCGCCCTGGCAGGGGTTATGGCTACACCTTC

J gene: TRBJ2-7
clone size: -
V gene: TRBV5-4
D gene: -
CDR3 protein: CASGIPWPGGGTYEQYF
CDR3 DNA: TGTGCCAGCGGAATTCCCTGGCCCGGGGGAGGAACCTACGAGCAGTACTTC

J gene: TRBJ1-2
clone size: -
V gene: TRBV7-2
D gene: TRBD1
CDR3 protein: CASSLVGTANYYGYTF
CDR3 DNA: TGTGCCAGCAGCTTAGTAGGGACAGCTAATTACTATGGCTACACCTTC

J gene: TRBJ2-5
clone size: -
V gene: TRBV12-5
D gene: TRBD2
CDR3 protein: CASGLGRTSGIQETQYF
CDR3 DNA: TGTGCTAGTGGTTTGGGCCGGACTAGCGGGATTCAAGAGACCCAGTACTTC

J gene: TRBJ2-1
clone size: once
V gene: TRBV6-1
D gene: TRBD2
CDR3 protein: CASSRLAGYNEQFF
CDR3 DNA: TGTGCCAGCAGTAGGCTAGCGGGATACAATGAGCAGTTCTTC

J gene: TRBJ1-2
clone size: -
V gene: TRBV21-1
D gene: -
CDR3 protein: CASSSRSVRYYTF
CDR3 DNA: TGTGCCAGCAGCTCGCGTTCGGTCCGGTATTACACCTTC

J gene: TRBJ2-3
clone size: -
V gene: TRBV4-1
D gene: -
CDR3 protein: CASTEGPGPGTDTQYF
CDR3 DNA: TGCGCCAGCACGGAGGGTCCGGGGCCGGGCACAGATACGCAGTATTTT

J gene: TRBJ1-2
clone size: -
V gene: TRBV6-5
D gene: TRBD1
CDR3 protein: CASTPTGEYGYTF
CDR3 DNA: TGTGCCAGCACTCCGACAGGGGAGTATGGCTACACCTTC

J gene: TRBJ1-2
clone size: few
V gene: TRBV19
D gene: TRBD1
CDR3 protein: CASNQDRGNYGYTF
CDR3 DNA: TGTGCCAGTAACCAGGACAGGGGGAACTATGGCTACACCTTC

J gene: TRBJ1-5
clone size: once
V gene: TRBV7-9
D gene: TRBD1
CDR3 protein: CASSETGEPQHF
CDR3 DNA: TGTGCCAGCAGCGAGACAGGGGAGCCCCAGCATTTT

J gene: TRBJ1-5
clone size: few
V gene: TRBV19
D gene: TRBD1
CDR3 protein: CASSIMAGGAFGQPQHF
CDR3 DNA: TGTGCCAGTAGTATAATGGCAGGGGGCGCGTTCGGGCAGCCCCAGCATTTT

J gene: TRBJ2-4
clone size: -
V gene: TRBV30
D gene: TRBD2
CDR3 protein: CAWSVPSGTSGRNIQYF
CDR3 DNA: TGTGCCTGGAGTGTACCGTCCGGGACTAGCGGGCGGAACATTCAGTACTTC

J gene: TRBJ2-7
clone size: -
V gene: TRBV29-1
D gene: TRBD2
CDR3 protein: CSVEDRVSGDEQYF
CDR3 DNA: TGCAGCGTTGAAGATCGGGTCAGCGGGGACGAGCAGTACTTC

J gene: TRBJ2-1
clone size: -
V gene: TRBV9
D gene: -
CDR3 protein: CASSVDISSLDEQFF
CDR3 DNA: TGTGCCAGCAGCGTAGATATTAGTTCTTTAGATGAGCAGTTCTTC

J gene: TRBJ2-7
clone size: -
V gene: TRBV7-9
D gene: -
CDR3 protein: CASSDLRVGYEQYF
CDR3 DNA: TGTGCCAGCAGCGATCTCAGGGTAGGCTACGAGCAGTACTTC

J gene: TRBJ2-7
clone size: -
V gene: TRBV4-1
D gene: TRBD2
CDR3 protein: CASSQDKPGLAGVTEQYF
CDR3 DNA: TGCGCCAGCAGCCAAGATAAGCCTGGACTAGCGGGAGTTACCGAGCAGTACTTC

J gene: TRBJ1-1
clone size: -
V gene: TRBV7-2
D gene: TRBD1
CDR3 protein: CASSLDLGQGNSEAFF
CDR3 DNA: TGTGCCAGCAGCTTAGATTTGGGACAGGGGAACTCTGAAGCTTTCTTT

J gene: TRBJ2-3
clone size: -
V gene: TRBV12-5
D gene: TRBD2
CDR3 protein: CASGWGLAVTDTQYF
CDR3 DNA: TGTGCTAGTGGTTGGGGACTAGCGGTCACAGATACGCAGTATTTT